This T cell receptor beta chain was captured by sequencing in a study of CD8 T cells in ankylosing spondylitis. This clonotype turned up a few times. What it binds is unknown. CDR3 length: 16 residues. Losses at the gene ends were 5 bases for V and 2 bases for J; bases not matched to a gene: 13. Germline CDR1 reads DFQATT; CDR2 reads SNEGSKA (reference sequence). Study results and limitations: A motif in TCR beta, a set of seven to nine highly homologous variants, appeared characteristic of ankylosing spondylitis blood.

MiXCR, run by TCRdb on the 5' RACE reads, gives a single entry per CDR3 protein. The profile shows under 450,000 distinct CDR3 sequences, 17% of them singletons. The gene calls are TRBV20-1 and TRBJ2-5; TRBD1 matches at 8 bases. The TCR comes from a male donor with ankylosing spondylitis. The source material was blood, either unsorted or a sorted T cell fraction (not recorded which). CDR3 residues: CSAHRQGQATQETQYF. CDR3 coding DNA: TGCAGTGCTCACCGACAGGGGCAAGCGACTCAAGAGACCCAGTACTTC.